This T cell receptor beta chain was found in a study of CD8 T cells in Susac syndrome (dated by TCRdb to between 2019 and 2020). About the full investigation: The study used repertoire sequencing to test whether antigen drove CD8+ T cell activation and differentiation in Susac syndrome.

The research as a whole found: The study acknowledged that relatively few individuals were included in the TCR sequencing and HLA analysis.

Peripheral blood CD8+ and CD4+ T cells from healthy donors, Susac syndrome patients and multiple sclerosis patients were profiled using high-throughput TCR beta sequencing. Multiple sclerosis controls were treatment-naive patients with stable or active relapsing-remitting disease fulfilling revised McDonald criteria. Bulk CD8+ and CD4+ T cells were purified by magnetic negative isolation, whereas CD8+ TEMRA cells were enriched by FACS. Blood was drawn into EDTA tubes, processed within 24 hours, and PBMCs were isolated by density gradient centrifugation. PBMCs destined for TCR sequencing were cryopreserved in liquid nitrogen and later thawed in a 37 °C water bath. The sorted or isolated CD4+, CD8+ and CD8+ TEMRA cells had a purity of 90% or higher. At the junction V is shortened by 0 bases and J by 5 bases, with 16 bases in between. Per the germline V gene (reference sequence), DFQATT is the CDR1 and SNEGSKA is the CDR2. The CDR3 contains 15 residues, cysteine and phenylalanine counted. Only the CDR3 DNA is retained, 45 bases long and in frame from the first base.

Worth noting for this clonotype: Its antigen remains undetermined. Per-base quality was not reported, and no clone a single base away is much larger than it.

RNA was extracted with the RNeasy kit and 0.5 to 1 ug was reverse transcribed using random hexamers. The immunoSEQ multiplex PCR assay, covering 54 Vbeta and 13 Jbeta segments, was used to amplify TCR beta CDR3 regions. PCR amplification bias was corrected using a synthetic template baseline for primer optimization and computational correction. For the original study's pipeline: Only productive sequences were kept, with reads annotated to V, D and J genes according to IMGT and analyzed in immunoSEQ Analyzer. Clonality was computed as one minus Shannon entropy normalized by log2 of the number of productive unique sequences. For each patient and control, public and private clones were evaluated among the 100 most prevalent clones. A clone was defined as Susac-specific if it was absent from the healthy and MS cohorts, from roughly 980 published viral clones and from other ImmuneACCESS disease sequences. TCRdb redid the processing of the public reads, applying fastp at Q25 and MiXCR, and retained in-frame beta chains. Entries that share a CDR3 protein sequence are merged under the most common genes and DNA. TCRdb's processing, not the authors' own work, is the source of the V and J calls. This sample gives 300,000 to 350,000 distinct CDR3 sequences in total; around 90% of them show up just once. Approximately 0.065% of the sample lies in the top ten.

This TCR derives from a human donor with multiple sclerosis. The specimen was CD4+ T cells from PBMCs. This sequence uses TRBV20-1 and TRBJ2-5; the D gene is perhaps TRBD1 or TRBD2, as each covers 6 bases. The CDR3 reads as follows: CSARDGGRTIETQYF. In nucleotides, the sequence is TGCAGTGCTAGAGATGGGGGGCGCACCATCGAGACCCAGTACTTC.